These 2 T cell receptor beta chains came from one sample sequenced in a study of glioma-infiltrating T cells. Using RNA template, CDR3s of TCR alpha and beta were amplified with iRepertoire arm-PCR. In TCRdb, the multiplex PCR reads were re-called with MiXCR into one record per CDR3 protein. The table shows 150,000 or so distinct CDR3 sequences, with 30% to 40% occurring only once. The material sequenced was glioma tissue, nonneoplastic brain tissue, or PBMCs (not recorded which). These receptors came from a human donor with low-grade glioma or glioblastoma, undergoing nonglioma brain surgery, or in good health (not recorded which).

The genes are TRBV20-1 and TRBJ2-7; 7 bases are a match to TRBD1. V lost 5 bases and J lost 2; bases outside the gene matches: 6. CDR1 is DFQATT, CDR2 SNEGSKA, per germline (reference sequence). The CDR3 has 13 residues. For the CDR3, the DNA is TGCAGTGCTTCCGGGACAGACGCCTACGAGCAGTACTTC. This encodes CSASGTDAYEQYF.

As DNA, the CDR3 is TGTGCCAGCAGCTTAGTCGGACAGAGCAGTTACGAGCAGTACTTC. Translated: CASSLVGQSSYEQYF. This chain links TRBV5-5 with TRBJ2-7; D possibly corresponds to TRBD1 (6 bases). The CDR3 sequence is 15 residues long. The V gene lost 2 bases and the J gene lost 4 bases, with 16 bases spanning the gap. Germline CDR1 SGHKS, CDR2 YYEKEE (reference sequence).